The next 27 T cell receptor beta chains were all read from a single sample in a study of CD8 T cells in Susac syndrome. RNA amounts of roughly 0.45 to 1 ug underwent reverse transcription with random hexamers. One entry per CDR3 protein results from TCRdb running MiXCR on the immunoSEQ multiplex PCR reads. The data hold about 250,000 distinct CDR3 sequences, with just over 90% observed a single time. The sample was CD4+ T cells from PBMCs. The receptors come from a human donor with multiple sclerosis.

The V and J genes are TRBV3-1 and TRBJ2-2; TRBD2 matches 15 bases. There are 16 residues in the CDR3. The J segment lost 7 bases and the V segment lost 4 bases, leaving 4 bases of the junction unmatched. The germline V gene has CDR1 LGHDT and CDR2 YNNKEL (reference sequence). Here the CDR3 DNA reads TGTGCCAGCAGCCCCGGGACTAGCGGGGGGCACGGGGAGCTGTTTTTT. Protein: CASSPGTSGGHGELFF.

This chain links TRBV20-1 with TRBJ1-4; D ambiguous. The CDR3 totals 14 residues. Between the trimmed V and J ends, which lost 5 bases and 0 bases, there was a span of 10 bases. The V gene's germline CDR1 is DFQATT and CDR2 SNEGSKA (reference sequence). The CDR3: CSAENPTTNEKLFF. DNA for the CDR3: TGCAGTGCTGAAAACCCAACAACTAATGAAAAACTGTTTTTT.

J is TRBJ1-2 and V is TRBV24-1; D unclear. The V end lost 3 bases, the J end lost 2 bases, and 9 bases lay between the germline ends. CDR3 size: 14 residues. Germline V lookup: CDR1 KGHDR, CDR2 SFDVKD. DNA for the CDR3: TGTGCCACCAGTGATGTAGGGTCCAACTATGGCTACACCTTC. It yields the protein CATSDVGSNYGYTF.

The rearrangement joins TRBV7-8 to TRBJ2-5; 9 bases map to TRBD2. The CDR3 loop spans 15 amino acids. J was trimmed by 4 bases and V by 7 bases; bases with no gene match: 10. CDR1 and CDR2 (germline): SGHVS, FQNEAQ. This CDR3 reads CASTLAGGPRETQYF. DNA for the CDR3: TGTGCCAGCACCCTTGCGGGGGGGCCTCGAGAGACCCAGTACTTC.

The chain is built from TRBV11-2 and TRBJ2-7; 15 bases line up with TRBD2. V dropped 5 bases and J dropped 3; count of bases not matched to a gene: 2. Germline V CDR1 and CDR2: SGHAT, FQNNGV. This CDR3 has 15 residues. The CDR3 is CASSGTSGGHYEQYF. In DNA form, the CDR3 reads TGTGCCAGCAGCGGGACTAGCGGGGGGCACTACGAGCAGTACTTC.

This clonotype was observed once. V is TRBV29-1 and J is TRBJ2-1, with D possibly being TRBD1 (5 bases). Germline loops: CDR1 SQVTM, CDR2 ANQGSEA. This CDR3 is built from 14 residues. V lost 4 bases and J 3 bases, leaving 13 bases between the germline ends. This chain's CDR3 is CSVVDTPIYNEQFF. CDR3 bases: TGCAGCGTTGTGGACACGCCAATCTACAATGAGCAGTTCTTC.

This chain joins TRBV20-1 and TRBJ1-2; a weak D match, TRBD1 (6 bases). The CDR3 totals 15 residues. With 3 bases removed from V and 1 base from J, the gap between germline ends came to 15 bases. CDR1 is DFQATT, CDR2 SNEGSKA, per germline (reference sequence). The CDR3 bases are TGCAGTGCTAGGACTGGGGGCGCCGGTAACTATGGCTACACCTTC. The encoded protein is CSARTGGAGNYGYTF.

The chain links TRBV7-7 to TRBJ2-5, with D unclear. The germline V gene has CDR1 SSHAT and CDR2 FNYEAQ (reference sequence). Trimming left V 1 base short and J 10 bases short, with 13 bases between. This CDR3 spans 13 amino acids. For the CDR3, the DNA is TGTGCCAGCAGCTTAGAAGCAGGTTGGAACCAGTACTTC. Its protein is CASSLEAGWNQYF.

V and J are TRBV29-1 and TRBJ2-5; perhaps TRBD2 as D (5 bases). V was pared by 1 base and J by 2 bases, with 11 bases between. The CDR3 covers 14 residues. Germline CDR1 reads SQVTM; CDR2 reads ANQGSEA. CDR3 sequence: CSVEGYGKQETQYF. CDR3 sequence (DNA): TGCAGCGTTGAAGGATACGGGAAACAAGAGACCCAGTACTTC. The full variable domain, in which reference TRBV29-1 and TRBJ2-5 provide the parts outside the CDR3, is SAVISQKPSRDICQRGTSLTIQCQVDSQVTMMFWYRQQPGQSLTLIATANQGSEATYESGFVIDKFPISRPNLTFSTLTVSNMSPEDSSIYLCSVEGYGKQETQYFGPGTRLLVL.

The rearrangement uses TRBV30 and TRBJ1-5; D is uncertain. The CDR3 totals 14 residues. Germline assignment: CDR1 GTSNPN and CDR2 SVGIG (reference sequence). Trimming removed 0 bases at V and 4 bases at J, with 10 bases between. The CDR3 nucleotides read TGTGCCTGGAGTGTAACCTCTAGTAATCAGCCCCAGCATTTT. This sequence encodes CAWSVTSSNQPQHF.

This chain connects TRBV7-8 to TRBJ1-1; D is undetermined. The germline V and J ends were trimmed by 5 bases and 4 bases, with 14 bases remaining between them. This CDR3 is built from 14 residues. CDR1 SGHVS and CDR2 FQNEAQ come from the germline V gene. The CDR3 region is CASSDPGFGTEAFF. As DNA, the CDR3 is TGTGCCAGCAGCGACCCGGGGTTTGGCACTGAAGCTTTCTTT.

V gene TRBV7-9 combines with J gene TRBJ2-4; 8 nucleotides align to TRBD1. V lost 3 bases and J lost 0; bases outside the gene matches: 10. CDR1 is SEHNR and CDR2 is FQNEAQ in the germline V gene (reference sequence). The CDR3 is 18 residues long. In DNA form, the CDR3 reads TGTGCCAGCAGCTTCGCCGGGACAGGCGGAATAGCCAAAAACATTCAGTACTTC. Its translation: CASSFAGTGGIAKNIQYF.

The J gene is TRBJ2-7, the V gene TRBV3-1, with D unclear. This CDR3 has 14 amino acids. The germline gives CDR1 LGHDT, CDR2 YNNKEL (reference sequence). Trimming left V 0 bases short and J 3 bases short, with 9 bases between. CDR3 nucleotides: TGTGCCAGCAGCCAAGATCTCAAGGTCTACGAGCAGTACTTC. Translation gives CASSQDLKVYEQYF.

The CDR3 DNA reads as TGTGCCAGCAGTGATGGGCGGGGGAGCACCGGGGAGCTGTTTTTT. Translation gives CASSDGRGSTGELFF. This chain joins TRBV2 and TRBJ2-2; 7 bases match TRBD2. Germline CDR1 SNHLY, CDR2 FYNNEI. The CDR3 has 15 residues. V trimming: 3 bases; J trimming: 4 bases; junction bases outside the gene matches: 5.

The rearrangement joins TRBV15 to TRBJ1-1, with D tentatively TRBD1 (5 bases). The CDR3 is 14 amino acids. From germline, CDR1 is LNHNV and CDR2 YYDKDF (reference sequence). V was pared by 0 bases and J by 10 bases, with 15 bases between. CDR3 sequence: CATSRDPRGEGAFF. The CDR3 nucleotides read TGTGCCACCAGCAGAGACCCCCGGGGGGAGGGAGCTTTCTTT. The full variable domain, its missing parts supplied by reference TRBV15 and TRBJ1-1, is DAMVIQNPRYQVTQFGKPVTLSCSQTLNHNVMYWYQQKSSQAPKLLFHYYDKDFNNEADTPDNFQSRRPNTSFCFLDIRSPGLGDTAMYLCATSRDPRGEGAFFGQGTRLTVV.

This chain uses TRBV2 with TRBJ2-4; D tentatively fits TRBD1 or TRBD2 (5 bases each). The germline V and J ends were trimmed by 6 bases and 0 bases, with 15 bases remaining between them. The germline gives CDR1 SNHLY, CDR2 FYNNEI. This CDR3 is 16 amino acids long. CDR3 sequence: CASRDRDGLAKNIQYF. The CDR3 DNA reads as TGTGCCAGCAGGGACCGGGACGGACTAGCCAAAAACATTCAGTACTTC.

The J gene is TRBJ1-1, the V gene TRBV5-4, with D tentatively TRBD1 (6 bases). Trimming took 4 bases from V and 1 from J, leaving 17 bases between them. In germline, CDR1 is SGHNT, CDR2 YYREEE (reference sequence). The CDR3 is 16 amino acids. The CDR3 bases are TGTGCCAGCAGCCTCCCGGCCGGGGGCTGGAACACTGAAGCTTTCTTT. It codes for CASSLPAGGWNTEAFF.

The chain has TRBV25-1 and TRBJ1-2; tentative D call: TRBD1 (5 bases). V was trimmed by 3 bases and J by 6 bases, leaving 8 bases between them. The germline V gene has CDR1 MGHDK and CDR2 SYGVNS. The CDR3 runs to 12 residues. The CDR3 DNA is TGTGCCAGCAGTGACAGGGCCAATGGCTACACCTTC. Translation: CASSDRANGYTF.

This rearrangement joins TRBV20-1 to TRBJ1-3; 9 nucleotides align to TRBD1. This CDR3 is built from 17 residues. The V and J ends lost 3 bases and 1 base, in that order; junction bases with no gene match: 10. Germline V gives CDR1 DFQATT, CDR2 SNEGSKA (reference sequence). The CDR3 spells CSARASQGASSGNTIYF. In DNA, the CDR3 is TGCAGTGCTAGGGCATCACAGGGGGCATCGTCTGGAAACACCATATATTTT.

The V and J genes are TRBV2 and TRBJ1-2; the match to TRBD1 covers 9 bases. V lost 6 bases to trimming and J lost 6 bases; unmatched junction nucleotides: 5. Germline-derived CDR1 and CDR2 are SNHLY and FYNNEI. The CDR3 has 13 residues. The CDR3 spells CASRDRGTDGYTF. CDR3 nucleotides: TGTGCCAGCAGGGACAGGGGTACGGATGGCTACACCTTC.

This chain uses TRBV4-2 with TRBJ2-5; 7 bases match TRBD1. The V and J ends lost 4 bases and 4 bases, in that order; junction bases with no gene match: 6. The CDR3 has 14 amino acids. In germline, CDR1 is LGHNA, CDR2 YNFKEQ. CDR3 sequence reads: CASSRSTGAETQYF. The CDR3 nucleotides read TGTGCCAGCAGCCGGAGCACAGGGGCAGAGACCCAGTACTTC.

This clonotype was seen only once. The chain has TRBV7-8 and TRBJ2-5; TRBD1 matches at 9 bases. The CDR3 totals 16 residues. Germline-derived CDR1 and CDR2 are SGHVS and FQNEAQ. The V and J ends lost 1 base and 5 bases, in that order; junction bases with no gene match: 8. The CDR3 here is CASSLVSGQGGETQYF. The CDR3 nucleotides read TGTGCCAGCAGCTTAGTGTCGGGACAGGGAGGGGAGACCCAGTACTTC.

This clonotype has only one observation. The chain is built from TRBV10-3 and TRBJ1-2, with D hard to call. This CDR3 spans 11 amino acids. Germline V lookup: CDR1 ENHRY, CDR2 SYGVKD. V shed 10 bases and J shed 8 bases, with 14 bases lying between them. The CDR3 region has the DNA TGTGCCACCGGAGTTTCTGGAGGCTACACCTTC. It translates to CATGVSGGYTF.

The chain joins TRBV28 to TRBJ2-7, with 7 bases matching TRBD1. There are 18 residues in the CDR3. Losses at the gene ends were 2 bases for V and 0 bases for J; bases not matched to a gene: 13. Germline V CDR1 and CDR2: MDHEN, SYDVKM. The CDR3 loop is CASSLVLFSGGSSYEQYF. Written as DNA, the CDR3 is TGTGCCAGCAGTTTAGTACTATTTTCAGGGGGTAGCTCCTACGAGCAGTACTTC.

V gene TRBV9 combines with J gene TRBJ2-1; the match to TRBD2 covers 9 bases. Per the germline V gene, CDR1 is SGDLS and CDR2 is YYNGEE. The CDR3 length is 14 residues. Trimming removed 3 bases from V and 3 bases from J; junction bases left unmatched: 1. The CDR3 nucleotides read TGTGCCAGCAGCGGTAGCGGGGGCTACAATGAGCAGTTCTTC. This gives the protein CASSGSGGYNEQFF.

The J gene is TRBJ1-2, the V gene TRBV14, with D unresolved. CDR1 and CDR2 (germline): SGHDN, FVKESK. The CDR3 has 13 amino acids. V lost 0 bases to trimming and J lost 8 bases, with 10 bases between them. DNA of the CDR3: TGTGCCAGCAGCCAAGAAGCGCATAAGGGCTACACCTTC. Residues: CASSQEAHKGYTF.

The rearrangement joins TRBV27 to TRBJ2-1, with TRBD2 matching over 13 bases. The CDR3 covers 19 residues. Germline-derived CDR1 and CDR2 are MNHEY and SMNVEV (reference sequence). The V gene end was trimmed by 1 base and the J gene end by 2 bases; junction bases not matched to a gene: 8. The CDR3, as DNA: TGTGCCAGCAGTTTATGGCAGGGGGGACTAGCGGGGACCTACAATGAGCAGTTCTTC. Amino acid sequence: CASSLWQGGLAGTYNEQFF.